Described below is a single T cell receptor (beta chain) sequence and its context. Its antigen remains unidentified. The immunoSEQ assay amplified TCRB CDR3 from up to roughly 2 ug DNA. Data came from immunoSEQ multiplex PCR; TCRdb stores just in-frame clones and leaves some out. Of around 60,000 clones listed, 86% were seen once; the top ten hold around a tenth. The sample belongs to a study of glioma-infiltrating T cells after dendritic cell vaccination. Study-wide results and limits: Few patients contributed both blood and tumor specimens.

Trimming pared 4 bases from V and 4 bases from J, leaving 14 bases between. The CDR3 covers 13 residues. Germline V gene data show CDR1 as SQVTM and CDR2 as ANQGSEA. Specified time point: after dendritic cell vaccination, including at tumor progression/relapse. This clonotype was sampled from a human donor with glioblastoma. The chain employs TRBV29-1 and TRBJ2-7; D is possibly TRBD1 (5 bases). The material sequenced was blood, taken after dendritic cell vaccination. CDR3 sequence: CSVGAKGVYEQYF. As DNA, the CDR3 is TGCAGCGTTGGGGCCAAAGGGGTATACGAGCAGTACTTC.